A selection of T cell receptor beta chains follows, all from one sample in a study of CD8 T cells in Susac syndrome. One entry per CDR3 protein results from TCRdb running MiXCR on the immunoSEQ multiplex PCR reads. The sample lists 130,000 or so distinct CDR3 sequences, roughly 80% seen once, with around 0.51% in the top ten. The material sequenced was CD8+ T cells from PBMCs. Every receptor here comes from a human donor with multiple sclerosis. Both conserved end residues are part of each CDR3. A D gene is named only where the DNA matches it firmly. Rows may omit the clone size; those that give it use once, few, many or a size class.

V gene: TRBV28
J gene: TRBJ1-2
D gene: -
clone size: -
CDR3 DNA: TGTGCCAGCAGTTTATCCCTCCCCCGAGGGCTTCTGTATGGCTACACCTTC
CDR3 protein: CASSLSLPRGLLYGYTF

V gene: TRBV10-3
J gene: TRBJ2-1
D gene: -
clone size: -
CDR3 DNA: TGTGCCATCAGTGAAGGCGGTAGCTCCTACAATGAGCAGTTCTTC
CDR3 protein: CAISEGGSSYNEQFF

V gene: TRBV4-1
J gene: TRBJ2-3
D gene: TRBD2
clone size: -
CDR3 DNA: TGCGCCAGCAGCCGCTTAGTACTAGCGCTTTTGGTTAAGGATACGCAGTATTTT
CDR3 protein: CASSRLVLALLVKDTQYF

V gene: TRBV27
J gene: TRBJ2-5
D gene: TRBD2
clone size: -
CDR3 DNA: TGTGCCAGCAGTTTACTAGGGTCTAGCGGCCCCCAAGAGACCCAGTACTTC
CDR3 protein: CASSLLGSSGPQETQYF

V gene: TRBV19
J gene: TRBJ2-1
D gene: TRBD2
clone size: once
CDR3 DNA: TGTGCCAGTACCAGTCTAGCGGGAGACGATGAGCAGTTCTTC
CDR3 protein: CASTSLAGDDEQFF

V gene: TRBV4-1
J gene: TRBJ1-1
D gene: TRBD1
clone size: -
CDR3 DNA: TGCGCCAGCAGCCAATTTACAGGGGGAGGCGAGGTGGGCACTGAAGCTTTCTTT
CDR3 protein: CASSQFTGGGEVGTEAFF

V gene: TRBV6-5
J gene: TRBJ2-7
D gene: -
clone size: once
CDR3 DNA: TGTGCCAGCAGTTACTCGAAGGGATTAAGCTACGAGCAGTACTTC
CDR3 protein: CASSYSKGLSYEQYF

V gene: TRBV7-2
J gene: TRBJ2-1
D gene: -
clone size: -
CDR3 DNA: TGTGCCAGCAGCCCAAACTACAATGAGCAGTTCTTC
CDR3 protein: CASSPNYNEQFF

V gene: TRBV6-2/TRBV6-3
J gene: TRBJ1-1
D gene: -
clone size: -
CDR3 DNA: TGTACCAGCAGCTACCTGTCGGTGAACACTGAAGCTTTCTTT
CDR3 protein: CTSSYLSVNTEAFF

V gene: TRBV27
J gene: TRBJ2-3
D gene: -
clone size: once
CDR3 DNA: TGTGCCAGCAGTTTAGGGGGACATACCCCGTCGTATACGCAGTATTTT
CDR3 protein: CASSLGGHTPSYTQYF

V gene: TRBV11-3
J gene: TRBJ2-1
D gene: TRBD2
clone size: -
CDR3 DNA: TGTGCCAGCAGCCACGTAGCGGGAATGGGCCATAACAATGAGCAGTTCTTC
CDR3 protein: CASSHVAGMGHNNEQFF

V gene: TRBV19
J gene: TRBJ1-1
D gene: -
clone size: -
CDR3 DNA: TGTGCCAGTAGTATATGGGAAATTGTGCCTGAAGCTTTCTTT
CDR3 protein: CASSIWEIVPEAFF

V gene: TRBV13
J gene: TRBJ1-3
D gene: -
clone size: -
CDR3 DNA: TGTGCCAGCAGTTATCCGACAGGATCTGAAAACACCATATATTTT
CDR3 protein: CASSYPTGSENTIYF

V gene: TRBV7-6
J gene: TRBJ2-1
D gene: -
clone size: -
CDR3 DNA: TGTGCCAGCAGCTCCAGCCCCGGGACGCCTTACAATGAGCAGTTCTTC
CDR3 protein: CASSSSPGTPYNEQFF

V gene: TRBV7-2
J gene: TRBJ2-7
D gene: -
clone size: -
CDR3 DNA: TGTGCCAGCAGCTCCGTGTTCGGGCAGTACTTC
CDR3 protein: CASSSVFGQYF

V gene: TRBV14
J gene: TRBJ2-2
D gene: -
clone size: -
CDR3 DNA: TGTGCCAGCAGCCTGGCAGGGGTCACCGGGGAGCTGTTTTTT
CDR3 protein: CASSLAGVTGELFF

V gene: TRBV25-1
J gene: TRBJ2-1
D gene: -
clone size: once
CDR3 DNA: TGTGCCAGCAGTGAATTGGTTGGGGCTCTCAATGAGCAGTTCTTC
CDR3 protein: CASSELVGALNEQFF

V gene: TRBV5-6
J gene: TRBJ2-3
D gene: -
clone size: -
CDR3 DNA: TGTGCCAGCAGCCTGGGGGTCACCACTTTGGCAGATACGCAGTATTTT
CDR3 protein: CASSLGVTTLADTQYF

V gene: TRBV3-1
J gene: TRBJ2-5
D gene: -
clone size: -
CDR3 DNA: TGTGCCAGCAGCGATGGACTAAGAGGGGAGACCCAGTACTTC
CDR3 protein: CASSDGLRGETQYF

V gene: TRBV19
J gene: TRBJ2-3
D gene: -
clone size: -
CDR3 DNA: TGTGCCAGTAGTATTAGTGGGTCCGGGCAGCAGTATTTT
CDR3 protein: CASSISGSGQQYF

V gene: TRBV4-1
J gene: TRBJ1-1
D gene: -
clone size: -
CDR3 DNA: TGCGCCAGCAGCCAACCCCGGGGGGAGCCGGGAGCTTTCTTT
CDR3 protein: CASSQPRGEPGAFF

V gene: TRBV12-5
J gene: TRBJ1-5
D gene: TRBD1
clone size: -
CDR3 DNA: TGTGCTAGTGGTTCCCAGGGGGTTAGCAATCAGCCCCAGCATTTT
CDR3 protein: CASGSQGVSNQPQHF

V gene: TRBV28
J gene: TRBJ2-2
D gene: TRBD2
clone size: -
CDR3 DNA: TGTGCCAGCAGCCCTGGGGTTAGCGGGAGATACTCGGGCGCCGGGGAGCTGTTTTTT
CDR3 protein: CASSPGVSGRYSGAGELFF

V gene: TRBV11-2
J gene: TRBJ2-3
D gene: -
clone size: -
CDR3 DNA: TGTGCCAGCAGCCGAAAGCGCAGCCATAGCACAGATACGCAGTATTTT
CDR3 protein: CASSRKRSHSTDTQYF

V gene: TRBV6-2/TRBV6-3
J gene: TRBJ2-1
D gene: TRBD2
clone size: -
CDR3 DNA: TGTGCCAGCATTGGACTAGCGGGAGGGAGCTCCTACAATGAGCAGTTCTTC
CDR3 protein: CASIGLAGGSSYNEQFF

V gene: TRBV7-8
J gene: TRBJ1-4
D gene: -
clone size: -
CDR3 DNA: TGTGCCAGCAGCCCCGGAACAGGCTATGAAAAACTGTTTTTT
CDR3 protein: CASSPGTGYEKLFF

V gene: TRBV7-9
J gene: TRBJ2-1
D gene: TRBD1
clone size: -
CDR3 DNA: TGTGCCAGCAGCTTCCCCTTAGGGGGCGACTCCTACAATGAGCAGTTCTTC
CDR3 protein: CASSFPLGGDSYNEQFF

V gene: TRBV4-1
J gene: TRBJ1-5
D gene: TRBD1
clone size: -
CDR3 DNA: TGCGCCAGCAGCGAGACAGGGCCTCAGCCCCAGCATTTT
CDR3 protein: CASSETGPQPQHF

V gene: TRBV4-3
J gene: TRBJ2-1
D gene: TRBD1
clone size: -
CDR3 DNA: TGCGCCAGCAGCCAAGACCTCTCGGGGACAGGGTCCCATGAGCAGTTCTTC
CDR3 protein: CASSQDLSGTGSHEQFF

V gene: TRBV5-1
J gene: TRBJ1-2
D gene: -
clone size: -
CDR3 DNA: TGCGCCAGCAGCTTATCTGGGGAACCGAACTATGGCTACACCTTC
CDR3 protein: CASSLSGEPNYGYTF